These 7 T cell receptor beta chains originate from one sample sequenced in a study of shared T cell receptors in the human thymus. Generated by immunoSEQ multiplex PCR, the TCRdb table keeps only in-frame clones and is missing some. This sample has roughly 710,000 clones, with 70% to 90% found just once. The sample also formed part of further work on human thymus T cells.

The sample was thymocytes. The receptors derive from a girl younger than two with a congenital heart defect.

This clone was counted once. V is TRBV7-9 and J is TRBJ1-2, with a weak D call TRBD1 (6 bases). The germline V and J ends were trimmed by 5 bases and 5 bases, with 18 bases remaining between them. This CDR3 is 15 amino acids long. The germline V gene has CDR1 SEHNR and CDR2 FQNEAQ (reference sequence). The CDR3 DNA is TGTGCCAGCAGCCTCGGAGGGGAGGGGGGTTATGGCTACACCTTC. Protein product: CASSLGGEGGYGYTF.

This clone was detected only once. V gene TRBV7-2 combines with J gene TRBJ1-6, with 7 positions matching TRBD1. This CDR3 has 17 residues. Losses at the gene ends were 5 bases for V and 7 bases for J; bases not matched to a gene: 14. Germline V gene data show CDR1 as SGHTA and CDR2 as FQGNSA. The DNA for the CDR3 is TGTGCCAGCAGCCCTTGTCCCTTGGCAGGGGGAAATTCACCCCTCCACTTT. This gives the protein CASSPCPLAGGNSPLHF.

In DNA form, the CDR3 reads TGTGCCAGCAGTGACAATAGGGTATGGACAGGTGATAATGAGCAGTTCTTC. Translation gives CASSDNRVWTGDNEQFF. The chain combines TRBV6-1 with TRBJ2-1, with TRBD1 matching 7 bases. Germline V gene lookup returns CDR1 MNHNS and CDR2 SASEGT. The V segment lost 3 bases and the J segment 7 bases; nucleotides outside the gene matches: 15. The CDR3 has 17 residues.

The chain carries TRBV20-1 and TRBJ1-3; tentatively, D is TRBD1 (5 bases). This CDR3 is built from 11 residues. Germline CDR1 DFQATT, CDR2 SNEGSKA (reference sequence). V was shortened by 5 bases and J by 9 bases, with 11 bases between the two germline ends. In DNA form, the CDR3 reads TGCAGTGCTCCGGGGGGGGGCACCATATATTTT. Protein: CSAPGGGTIYF.

The chain combines TRBV9 with TRBJ1-2; no firm D call. Germline V gives CDR1 SGDLS, CDR2 YYNGEE. The CDR3 covers 15 residues. V dropped 0 bases and J dropped 2 bases, with 11 bases sitting between them. The CDR3 sequence: CASSVGNRLNYGYTF. CDR3 nucleotides: TGTGCCAGCAGCGTAGGTAACAGATTAAACTATGGCTACACCTTC.

The chain is built from TRBV28 and TRBJ2-3; D not resolved. V was cut by 4 bases and J by 0 bases, with 11 bases left in between. The germline CDR1 and CDR2 sequences are MDHEN and SYDVKM. This CDR3 spans 15 amino acids. This CDR3 is CASSSGSPSTDTQYF. The CDR3 region has the DNA TGTGCCAGCAGTTCAGGAAGCCCTAGCACAGATACGCAGTATTTT.

This clone was seen more than once but under ten times. This chain uses TRBV29-1 with TRBJ2-1; a weak D match, TRBD2 (6 bases). Germline values: CDR1 SQVTM, CDR2 ANQGSEA. This CDR3 is built from 12 residues. With 6 bases removed from V and 2 bases from J, the gap between germline ends came to 8 bases. The CDR3 nucleotides read TGCAGCGTGCGGGACCCCTACAATGAGCAGTTCTTC. Translated: CSVRDPYNEQFF.